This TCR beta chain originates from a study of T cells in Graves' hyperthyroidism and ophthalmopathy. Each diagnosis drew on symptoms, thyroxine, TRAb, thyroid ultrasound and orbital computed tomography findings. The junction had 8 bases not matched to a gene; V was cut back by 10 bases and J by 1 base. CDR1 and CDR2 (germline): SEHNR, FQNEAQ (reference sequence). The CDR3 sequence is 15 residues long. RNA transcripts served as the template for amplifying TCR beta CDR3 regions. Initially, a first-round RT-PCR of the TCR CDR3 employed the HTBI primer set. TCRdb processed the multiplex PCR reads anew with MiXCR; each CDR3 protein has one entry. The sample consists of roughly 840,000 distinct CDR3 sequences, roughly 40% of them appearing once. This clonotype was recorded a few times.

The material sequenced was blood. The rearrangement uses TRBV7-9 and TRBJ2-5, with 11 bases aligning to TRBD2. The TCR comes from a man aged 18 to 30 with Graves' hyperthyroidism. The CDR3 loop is CATESSGGRQETQYF. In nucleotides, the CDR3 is TGTGCCACTGAATCTAGCGGGGGGCGCCAAGAGACCCAGTACTTC.